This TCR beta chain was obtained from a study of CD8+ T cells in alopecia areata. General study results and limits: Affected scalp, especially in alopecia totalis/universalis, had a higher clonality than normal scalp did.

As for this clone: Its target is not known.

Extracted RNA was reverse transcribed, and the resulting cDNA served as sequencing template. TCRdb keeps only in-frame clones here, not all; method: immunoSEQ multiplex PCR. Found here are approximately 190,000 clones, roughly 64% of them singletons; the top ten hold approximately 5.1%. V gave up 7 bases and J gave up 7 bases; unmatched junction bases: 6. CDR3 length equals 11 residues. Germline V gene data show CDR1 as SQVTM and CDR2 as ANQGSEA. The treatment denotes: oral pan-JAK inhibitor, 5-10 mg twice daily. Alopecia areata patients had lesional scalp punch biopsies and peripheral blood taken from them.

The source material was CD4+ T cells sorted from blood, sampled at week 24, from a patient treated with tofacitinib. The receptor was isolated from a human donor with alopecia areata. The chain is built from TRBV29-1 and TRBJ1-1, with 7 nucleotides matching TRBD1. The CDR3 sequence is CSAYRDSEAFF. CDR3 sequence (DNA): TGCAGCGCCTACCGGGACAGTGAAGCTTTCTTT.